The clone carrying this TCR beta chain was observed at least ten times. Its antigen is undetermined. The time point was: newly diagnosed GD, antithyroid drugs for less than 3 months. RNA from PBMCs was the source of the TCR library. The patients were drawn from one endocrinology department in Xi'an, China. The sample belongs to a study of regulatory T cells in long-lasting Graves disease. Findings and caveats of the study: Patients whose Graves' disease persisted exhibited lower TCR diversity than those newly diagnosed. Only a small sample size was used, which may have cut accuracy.

Trimming removed 3 bases at V and 7 bases at J, with 7 bases between. CDR3 length: 12 residues. To make TCR beta libraries, researchers used iRepertoire HTBI primers and Arm-PCR of CDR3 regions. Each CDR3 protein is one row after TCRdb ran MiXCR on the multiplex PCR reads. Altogether hundreds of thousands of distinct CDR3 sequences are present, roughly 13% being singletons, with the ten largest covering under 10%. These records were also assigned to another study, of T cells in Graves' hyperthyroidism and ophthalmopathy. That source adds: The TCR CDR3 first-round RT-PCR relied on the HTBI primer set.

This sample comprised peripheral blood mononuclear cells (PBMCs), obtained at new diagnosis, from a patient treated with antithyroid drugs. The sequence derives from a man aged 25-45 years with Graves disease. This chain links TRBV12-3 or TRBV12-4 with TRBJ1-5; perhaps TRBD1 as D (5 bases). CDR3 nucleotides: TGTGCCAGCAGTTTGGGGGAACAGCCCCAGCATTTT. Translated: CASSLGEQPQHF.